The clone carrying this T cell receptor beta chain was counted between two and nine times. This entry is derived from a study of identifying expanded T cells in peripheral blood. Some clones are missing from TCRdb's copy, which holds only in-frame ones; the method was immunoSEQ multiplex PCR. The sample shows about 100,000 clones, over 75% of them seen only once. V lost 2 bases and J lost 7, with 14 bases in between. The CDR3 loop spans 14 amino acids. From germline, CDR1 is SGHVS and CDR2 FQNEAQ. Sequences were obtained from blood. The V call is TRBV7-8, the J call TRBJ1-2; a weak D match, TRBD1 (6 bases). The TCR sequence derives from a person aged 18 to 75 in good health. The CDR3 is CASSLSGRGSGYTF. The DNA of the CDR3 is TGTGCCAGCAGCTTATCAGGCAGGGGTAGTGGCTACACCTTC.